The table lists the clone carrying this TCR beta chain with many counts. The CDR3 extends over 12 amino acids. Germline CDR1 and CDR2: SGHAT and FQNNGV. V gave up 1 base and J gave up 5 bases, with 3 bases separating them. The total RNA was obtained from whole blood that was not fractionated. This record belongs to a study of human T cells and chemical hapten exposure. Individual cDNA molecules received unique molecular identifiers in the library. TCRdb ran MiXCR on the reads and lists one entry per CDR3 protein. The repertoire includes about 120,000 distinct CDR3 sequences, over 7.5% of them detected once, and 1.2% to 1.5% sits in the top ten.

This TCR was sampled from a human donor in good health. Some clones in this sample may be carry-over from other donors' samples. J is TRBJ2-1 and V is TRBV11-2; D is unresolved. Sequencing input: whole blood. CDR3 bases: TGTGCCAGCAGCTTAGTGCACAATGAGCAGTTCTTC. The encoded protein is CASSLVHNEQFF.